This TCR beta chain was sequenced for a study of primary melanoma T cells and metastatic recurrence (dated by TCRdb to between 2020 and 2021). Background for the entire study: A total of some 200 primary melanomas made up the cohort, all of stage T2 to T4 and more than 1 mm thick. Histopathological grading of tumor-infiltrating lymphocytes was compared with the T-cell fraction derived from sequencing. Progression-free survival was the clinical outcome compared against the T-cell fraction measured by TCR beta sequencing. Whether patient outcome could be predicted by T-cell fraction and T-cell repertoire clonality in primary melanoma tumors was the question this study put to the test.

Each patient's primary melanoma had been surgically resected and was viewed as potentially curable, though still at risk of metastatic recurrence. The cysteine opens and the phenylalanine closes a CDR3 of 17 amino acids. Left in the record is the CDR3 DNA by itself, 51 bases read in frame from the first base. The germline V gene sets CDR1 to MNHGY and CDR2 to SAAAGT. Between the V and J ends, shortened by 4 bases and 0 bases respectively, the junction contains 13 bases. Comment on this clone: There is no known antigen for this receptor. No much larger clone exists at a distance of one base, and base qualities are not known.

The library was built by means of the immunoSEQ multiplex PCR assay. Primary melanoma tumor tissue was subjected to high-throughput sequencing of the T-cell receptor beta chain. Concerning the study's data processing: TCRB CDR3 sharing between samples and the distribution of insertions and deletions were included in the repertoire analyses. A gradient-boosted model ranked how well the T-cell fraction predicted outcome compared with histopathological variables. TCRdb's version of the immuneACCESS table is confined to in-frame rearrangements and falls short of the full clone set. An unresolved V gene accounts for under half of the shortfall where checked; the remainder is of unknown origin. The V and J calls and clone size were taken over from that table, and D and trimming were inferred from the DNA. For this sample there are about 1,100 clones; 73% appear just once. About 14% of the sample belongs to the ten largest clones.

Study-wide findings and limitations: A T-cell fraction above 20% appeared protective regardless of ulceration status, mitotic rate or nodal disease. Compared with adding any other histopathological variable to tumor thickness, adding T-cell fraction reportedly produced a bigger improvement in progression-free survival prediction. The authors presented an effective T-cell-mediated antitumor response in primary melanoma only as a suggestion and not as a demonstrated mechanism. Tumor T-cell fraction was reported to predict progression-free survival independently of thickness, ulceration, mitotic rate and age.

The chain was built from TRBV6-8 and TRBJ1-6; the D gene is unclear. What was sequenced was melanoma tumor tissue. This sequence originates from a human donor with melanoma. This receptor has the CDR3 CASSWTDGSSYNSPLHF. The nucleotide sequence is TGTGCCAGCAGTTGGACTGACGGTAGCTCCTATAATTCACCCCTCCACTTT.